A selection of T cell receptor beta chains follows, all from one sample in a study of PD-L1 blockade in urothelial cancer. Some clones are missing from TCRdb's copy, which holds only in-frame ones; the method was immunoSEQ multiplex PCR. Of roughly 120,000 clones in the sample, 85% to 90% were seen once. The starting material was PBMCs, obtained around atezolizumab (anti-PD-L1) treatment. The receptors originated from a man aged 55 to 69 with urothelial cancer. Both conserved end residues are part of each CDR3. Fields, in order: clone size, V gene, D gene, J gene, CDR3 protein, CDR3 DNA. The D gene is left open where the match is weak. Size is omitted from some rows. Given values are once, few, many or a class for expanded clones.

size: NA; V: TRBV2; D: NA; J: TRBJ2-2; CDR3: CASRMGQTTGELFF; DNA: TGTGCCAGCAGGATGGGTCAGACAACCGGGGAGCTGTTTTTT
size: once; V: TRBV11-2; D: NA; J: TRBJ1-3; CDR3: CASSLYLTRLSSGNTIYF; DNA: TGTGCCAGCAGCCTCTATCTTACGCGATTGAGCTCTGGAAACACCATATATTTT
size: NA; V: TRBV5-1; D: TRBD2; J: TRBJ2-3; CDR3: CASRSGLAENTDTQYF; DNA: TGCGCCAGCAGGTCAGGACTAGCGGAAAACACAGATACGCAGTATTTT
size: NA; V: TRBV11-3; D: NA; J: TRBJ2-7; CDR3: CASSQDRTYEQYF; DNA: TGTGCCAGCAGCCAGGACAGAACCTACGAGCAGTACTTC
size: NA; V: TRBV9; D: TRBD1; J: TRBJ2-7; CDR3: CASSVGTGWSEQYF; DNA: TGTGCCAGCAGCGTAGGGACAGGGTGGAGCGAGCAGTACTTC
size: NA; V: TRBV5-1; D: NA; J: TRBJ2-7; CDR3: CASSLEGRGYEQYF; DNA: TGCGCCAGCAGCTTGGAGGGCAGGGGTTACGAGCAGTACTTC
size: NA; V: TRBV1; D: NA; J: TRBJ2-3; CDR3: CTSSPARGLAGSCTDTQYF; DNA: TGCACCAGCAGCCCCGCCAGGGGATTAGCGGGGAGTTGCACAGATACGCAGTATTTT
size: NA; V: TRBV5-1; D: TRBD1; J: TRBJ2-7; CDR3: CASSLLGDRETSWNF; DNA: TGCGCCAGCAGCTTGCTCGGGGACAGGGAAACCAGCTGGAACTTC
size: NA; V: TRBV5-1; D: TRBD1; J: TRBJ1-2; CDR3: CASSLAGTEVLGGYTF; DNA: TGCGCCAGCAGCTTGGCGGGGACAGAGGTTCTCGGTGGCTACACCTTC
size: NA; V: TRBV11-2; D: NA; J: TRBJ1-6; CDR3: CASSLRRDSPLHF; DNA: TGTGCCAGCAGCTTACGACGGGATTCACCCCTCCACTTT
size: NA; V: TRBV9; D: NA; J: TRBJ2-2; CDR3: CASSPESGFYTGELFF; DNA: TGTGCCAGCAGCCCTGAGTCGGGATTCTACACCGGGGAGCTGTTTTTT
size: NA; V: TRBV6-6; D: TRBD1; J: TRBJ1-1; CDR3: CASSPTGDTEAFF; DNA: TGTGCCAGCAGCCCGACAGGGGATACTGAAGCTTTCTTT
size: NA; V: TRBV30; D: NA; J: TRBJ2-7; CDR3: CAWSRDTYEQYF; DNA: TGTGCCTGGAGTCGGGACACCTACGAGCAGTACTTC
size: NA; V: TRBV28; D: NA; J: TRBJ1-5; CDR3: CASNLDSRGQPQHF; DNA: TGTGCCAGCAACCTGGACAGCCGGGGACAGCCCCAGCATTTT
size: NA; V: TRBV25-1; D: TRBD2; J: TRBJ2-3; CDR3: CASSTTLAGGFTDTQYF; DNA: TGTGCCAGCAGTACGACCTTAGCGGGGGGGTTCACAGATACGCAGTATTTT
size: NA; V: TRBV2; D: NA; J: TRBJ2-2; CDR3: CASSERTYTGELFF; DNA: TGTGCCAGCAGTGAACGGACTTACACCGGGGAGCTGTTTTTT
size: NA; V: TRBV10-1; D: TRBD1; J: TRBJ1-1; CDR3: CALPPGQGSTEAFF; DNA: TGCGCCCTCCCTCCGGGACAGGGATCCACTGAAGCTTTCTTT
size: few; V: TRBV2; D: NA; J: TRBJ2-2; CDR3: CASRLQENTGELFF; DNA: TGTGCCAGCCGCCTACAGGAGAACACCGGGGAGCTGTTTTTT
size: once; V: TRBV29-1; D: TRBD2; J: TRBJ2-2; CDR3: CSIIAGGNTGELFF; DNA: TGCAGCATCATAGCGGGGGGGAACACCGGGGAGCTGTTTTTT
size: NA; V: TRBV7-8; D: TRBD1; J: TRBJ2-7; CDR3: CASSLSRAGQGTYEQYF; DNA: TGTGCCAGCAGCTTATCGCGGGCCGGACAGGGGACCTACGAGCAGTACTTC
size: NA; V: TRBV18; D: NA; J: TRBJ2-1; CDR3: CASSLRAGDEQFF; DNA: TGTGCCAGCTCACTCCGCGCGGGCGATGAGCAGTTCTTC
size: NA; V: TRBV5-1; D: TRBD1; J: TRBJ2-5; CDR3: CASSPGQGRETQYF; DNA: TGCGCCAGCAGCCCGGGACAGGGTCGGGAGACCCAGTACTTC
size: once; V: TRBV9; D: TRBD1; J: TRBJ2-5; CDR3: CASSLTGGAGETQYF; DNA: TGTGCCAGCAGCCTGACAGGGGGCGCTGGGGAGACCCAGTACTTC
size: NA; V: TRBV4-2; D: NA; J: TRBJ1-3; CDR3: CASSQGGGTGNTIYF; DNA: TGTGCCAGCAGCCAAGGCGGGGGCACCGGAAACACCATATATTTT
size: NA; V: TRBV10-3; D: TRBD1; J: TRBJ1-1; CDR3: CATLDRERTEAFF; DNA: TGTGCCACCCTGGACAGGGAGCGTACTGAAGCTTTCTTT
size: once; V: TRBV6-6; D: NA; J: TRBJ2-1; CDR3: CASSDGAGIEQFF; DNA: TGTGCCAGCAGTGACGGGGCGGGAATTGAGCAGTTCTTC
size: NA; V: TRBV4-1; D: NA; J: TRBJ2-3; CDR3: CASSLQSGITDTQYF; DNA: TGCGCCAGCAGCTTACAGAGCGGTATCACAGATACGCAGTATTTT
size: NA; V: TRBV7-8; D: TRBD1; J: TRBJ2-1; CDR3: CASSPYRGQDEQFF; DNA: TGTGCCAGCAGCCCCTACAGGGGGCAAGATGAGCAGTTCTTC
size: NA; V: TRBV5-1; D: NA; J: TRBJ1-1; CDR3: CASSLTAGSTEAFF; DNA: TGCGCCAGCAGCTTGACTGCGGGGAGCACTGAAGCTTTCTTT
size: NA; V: TRBV4-1; D: TRBD1; J: TRBJ2-3; CDR3: CASSQAQTGASTDTQYF; DNA: TGCGCCAGCAGCCAAGCCCAGACAGGGGCCAGCACAGATACGCAGTATTTT
size: NA; V: TRBV5-1; D: NA; J: TRBJ2-1; CDR3: CASSGLIGDEQFF; DNA: TGCGCCAGCAGCGGGCTCATCGGGGATGAGCAGTTCTTC
size: NA; V: TRBV11-2; D: NA; J: TRBJ2-7; CDR3: CASSGDTSYEQYF; DNA: TGTGCCAGCAGCGGGGACACCTCCTACGAGCAGTACTTC
size: NA; V: TRBV6-6; D: TRBD1; J: TRBJ1-5; CDR3: CASSYRGQVKGQPQHF; DNA: TGTGCCAGCAGTTACCGTGGACAGGTAAAAGGACAGCCCCAGCATTTT
size: NA; V: TRBV11-3; D: TRBD1; J: TRBJ1-1; CDR3: CASSYRGNTEAFF; DNA: TGTGCCAGCAGTTACAGGGGCAACACTGAAGCTTTCTTT
size: NA; V: TRBV19; D: NA; J: TRBJ2-1; CDR3: CASGRTTLRGEQFF; DNA: TGTGCCAGTGGGCGGACTACCCTAAGGGGTGAGCAGTTCTTC
size: NA; V: TRBV15; D: TRBD1; J: TRBJ1-5; CDR3: CATSPYRGSHQPQHF; DNA: TGTGCCACCAGTCCCTACAGGGGTTCACATCAGCCCCAGCATTTT
size: NA; V: TRBV7-3; D: NA; J: TRBJ2-2; CDR3: CASSLNGPGDTGELFF; DNA: TGTGCCAGCAGCTTAAATGGTCCGGGGGACACCGGGGAGCTGTTTTTT
size: NA; V: TRBV5-6; D: TRBD2; J: TRBJ2-7; CDR3: CASSRSSGRIYYEQYF; DNA: TGTGCCAGCAGCCGGTCGAGCGGGAGGATCTACTACGAGCAGTACTTC
size: NA; V: TRBV5-4; D: TRBD1; J: TRBJ1-2; CDR3: CASSPVGQGASYGYTF; DNA: TGTGCCAGCAGCCCCGTGGGACAGGGGGCATCCTATGGCTACACCTTC
size: NA; V: TRBV7-3; D: NA; J: TRBJ2-6; CDR3: CASSLFRGSGANVLTF; DNA: TGTGCCAGCAGCTTATTCCGGGGATCTGGGGCCAACGTCCTGACTTTC
size: NA; V: TRBV28; D: TRBD2; J: TRBJ2-7; CDR3: CASSFIGGSLPYEQYF; DNA: TGTGCCAGCAGTTTCATTGGCGGGAGCCTGCCCTACGAGCAGTACTTC
size: once; V: TRBV9; D: TRBD2; J: TRBJ2-3; CDR3: CASSITSGFTDTQYF; DNA: TGTGCCAGCAGCATAACTAGCGGATTCACAGATACGCAGTATTTT
size: NA; V: TRBV11-3; D: TRBD2; J: TRBJ2-7; CDR3: CASSPPGLAGRTYEQYF; DNA: TGTGCCAGCAGCCCCCCGGGACTAGCGGGGAGGACCTACGAGCAGTACTTC
size: NA; V: TRBV7-7; D: TRBD1; J: TRBJ2-1; CDR3: CASSRDRGNEQFF; DNA: TGTGCCAGCAGCCGCGACAGGGGGAATGAGCAGTTCTTC
size: NA; V: TRBV11-1; D: TRBD1; J: TRBJ2-6; CDR3: CASSPRTGGANVLTF; DNA: TGTGCCAGCAGCCCTCGGACAGGAGGGGCCAACGTCCTGACTTTC
size: NA; V: TRBV4-2; D: NA; J: TRBJ2-3; CDR3: CASSQDLGADTQYF; DNA: TGTGCCAGCAGCCAAGATTTAGGGGCAGATACGCAGTATTTT
size: NA; V: TRBV11-2; D: TRBD2; J: TRBJ2-3; CDR3: CASSFRFSGAGDTQYF; DNA: TGTGCCAGCAGCTTTCGTTTTAGCGGGGCCGGGGATACGCAGTATTTT
size: NA; V: TRBV28; D: TRBD1; J: TRBJ2-7; CDR3: CASSSSGGTYEQYF; DNA: TGTGCCAGCAGTTCTTCAGGGGGAACCTACGAGCAGTACTTC
size: NA; V: TRBV4-1; D: NA; J: TRBJ1-1; CDR3: CASSQEGSGGTEAFF; DNA: TGCGCCAGCAGCCAAGAAGGCAGTGGAGGGACTGAAGCTTTCTTT
size: NA; V: TRBV29-1; D: NA; J: TRBJ2-3; CDR3: CSVAGVVADTQYF; DNA: TGCAGCGTTGCAGGGGTGGTCGCAGATACGCAGTATTTT
size: NA; V: TRBV19; D: NA; J: TRBJ1-5; CDR3: CASSSDTNQPQHF; DNA: TGTGCCAGTAGTAGTGACACCAATCAGCCCCAGCATTTT
size: NA; V: TRBV5-1; D: NA; J: TRBJ2-3; CDR3: CASSIQAFTDTQYF; DNA: TGCGCCAGCAGCATCCAGGCGTTCACAGATACGCAGTATTTT